This TCR beta chain was captured by sequencing in a study of vaccination and CD4 T cells after COVID-19. Germline lookup yields CDR1 SNHLY and CDR2 FYNNEI. CDR3 length: 15 residues. Losses at the gene ends were 1 base for V and 5 bases for J; bases not matched to a gene: 5. Comment on this clonotype: What it binds is unknown.

Treatment: approximately 9-day PBMC culture with coronavirus spike peptide pools or control peptides (ViraFEST assay). The Oncomine TCR Beta short-read assay sequenced DNA from cultured CD4+ T cells. Via MiXCR, TCRdb re-called the PCR reads, giving one row per CDR3 protein. The sample has 15,000 to 20,000 distinct CDR3 sequences; under 40% are singletons. The chain links TRBV2 to TRBJ1-2, with TRBD1 matching over 9 bases. The source is a human donor with COVID-19. The sample taken for sequencing was cultured CD4+ T cells from blood. The DNA for the CDR3 is TGTGCCAGCAGTGAAGGAGCGGGACAGGGTTATGGCTACACCTTC. As protein: CASSEGAGQGYGYTF.